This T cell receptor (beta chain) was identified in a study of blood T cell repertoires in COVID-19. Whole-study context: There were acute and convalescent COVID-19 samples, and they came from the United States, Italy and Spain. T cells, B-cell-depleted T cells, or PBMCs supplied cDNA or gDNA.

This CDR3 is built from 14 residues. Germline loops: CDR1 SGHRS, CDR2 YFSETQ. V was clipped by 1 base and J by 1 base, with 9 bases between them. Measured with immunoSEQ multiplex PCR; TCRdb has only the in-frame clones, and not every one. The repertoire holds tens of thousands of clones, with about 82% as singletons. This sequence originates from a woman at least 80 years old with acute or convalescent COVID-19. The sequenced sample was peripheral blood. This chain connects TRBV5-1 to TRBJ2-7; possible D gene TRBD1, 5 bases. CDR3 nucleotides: TGCGCCAGCAGCTTGAGTGCAGGGTCCTACGAGCAGTACTTC. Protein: CASSLSAGSYEQYF.